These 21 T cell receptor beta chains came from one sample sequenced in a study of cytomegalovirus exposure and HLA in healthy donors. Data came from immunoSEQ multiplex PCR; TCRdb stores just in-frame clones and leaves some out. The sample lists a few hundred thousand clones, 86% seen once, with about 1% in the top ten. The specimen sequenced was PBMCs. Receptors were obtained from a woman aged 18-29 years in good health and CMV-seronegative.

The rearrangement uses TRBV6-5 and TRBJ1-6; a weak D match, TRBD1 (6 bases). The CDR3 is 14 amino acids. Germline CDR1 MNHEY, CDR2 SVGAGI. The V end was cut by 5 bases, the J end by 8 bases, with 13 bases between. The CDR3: CASSEQGKDSPLHF. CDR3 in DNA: TGTGCCAGCAGTGAGCAGGGGAAGGATTCACCCCTCCACTTT.

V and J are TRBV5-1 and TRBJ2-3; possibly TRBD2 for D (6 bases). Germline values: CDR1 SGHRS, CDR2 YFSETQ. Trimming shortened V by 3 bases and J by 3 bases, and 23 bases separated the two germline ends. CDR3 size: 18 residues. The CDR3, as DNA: TGCGCCAGCAGCTGGGCCCCACTAGCACCGGGGGTGACAGATACGCAGTATTTT. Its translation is CASSWAPLAPGVTDTQYF.

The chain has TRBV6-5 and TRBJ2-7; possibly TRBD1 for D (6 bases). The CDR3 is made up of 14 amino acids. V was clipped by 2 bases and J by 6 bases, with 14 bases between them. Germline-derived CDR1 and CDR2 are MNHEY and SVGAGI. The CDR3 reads CASSYPNRDGEQYF. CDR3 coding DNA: TGTGCCAGCAGTTACCCAAACAGGGACGGCGAGCAGTACTTC.

This chain's CDR3 is CASISGSGTPLRELFF. The CDR3 DNA reads TGTGCCAGCATCTCGGGTAGCGGGACACCTCTCAGGGAGCTGTTTTTT. The chain uses TRBV2 and TRBJ2-2; 8 nucleotides agree with TRBD2. The V gene's germline CDR1 is SNHLY and CDR2 FYNNEI. The CDR3 is made up of 16 amino acids. V lost 7 bases, J lost 9 bases, and 16 bases stayed unmatched.

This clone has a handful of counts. The CDR3 sequence is CASSSGQGRTEAFF. The DNA of the CDR3 is TGTGCCAGCAGCTCAGGACAGGGGAGAACTGAAGCTTTCTTT. The J gene is TRBJ1-1, the V gene TRBV7-9; 9 bases line up with TRBD1. Germline V CDR1 and CDR2: SEHNR, FQNEAQ (reference sequence). The CDR3 covers 14 residues. The junction had 5 bases not matched to a gene; V was cut back by 4 bases and J by 5 bases.

The CDR3: CASSLVGRGRDTEAFF. The CDR3 coding sequence is TGTGCCAGCAGTTTAGTGGGGAGGGGCCGGGACACTGAAGCTTTCTTT. This chain uses TRBV28 with TRBJ1-1; TRBD1 is a possible D gene (5 bases). The CDR3 totals 16 residues. Trimming removed 2 bases at V and 3 bases at J, with 16 bases between. CDR1 and CDR2 (germline): MDHEN, SYDVKM.

The chain's CDR3 is CASSLSGVGNQPQHF. The CDR3 DNA reads as TGTGCCAGCAGTTTATCGGGAGTGGGCAATCAGCCCCAGCATTTT. The gene calls are TRBV28 and TRBJ1-5; no clear D gene. The CDR3 contains 15 residues. Trimming removed 1 base from V and 2 bases from J, with 9 bases in between. From germline, CDR1 is MDHEN and CDR2 SYDVKM. The complete variable domain, with remaining parts taken from reference TRBV28 and TRBJ1-5, reads DVKVTQSSRYLVKRTGEKVFLECVQDMDHENMFWYRQDPGLGLRLIYFSYDVKMKEKGDIPEGYSVSREKKERFSLILESASTNQTSMYLCASSLSGVGNQPQHFGDGTRLSIL.

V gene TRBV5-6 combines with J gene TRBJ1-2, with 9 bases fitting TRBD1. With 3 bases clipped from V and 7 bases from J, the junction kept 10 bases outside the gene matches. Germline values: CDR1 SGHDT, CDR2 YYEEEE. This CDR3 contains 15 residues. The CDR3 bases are TGTGCCAGCAGCTCACAGGGGGCGCGAGCTGGTGGCTACACCTTC. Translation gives CASSSQGARAGGYTF.

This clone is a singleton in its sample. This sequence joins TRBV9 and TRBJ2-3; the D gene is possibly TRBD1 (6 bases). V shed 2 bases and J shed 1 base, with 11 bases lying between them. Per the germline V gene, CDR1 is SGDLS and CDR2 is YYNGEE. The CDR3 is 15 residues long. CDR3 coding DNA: TGTGCCAGCAGCGTCCGGGACACCCGCACAGATACGCAGTATTTT. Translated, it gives CASSVRDTRTDTQYF.

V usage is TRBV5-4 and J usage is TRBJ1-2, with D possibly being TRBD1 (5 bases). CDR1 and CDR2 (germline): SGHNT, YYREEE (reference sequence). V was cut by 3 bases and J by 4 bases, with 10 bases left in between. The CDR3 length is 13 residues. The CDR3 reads CASSSIQGYGYTF. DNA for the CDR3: TGTGCCAGCAGCTCGATCCAGGGCTATGGCTACACCTTC.

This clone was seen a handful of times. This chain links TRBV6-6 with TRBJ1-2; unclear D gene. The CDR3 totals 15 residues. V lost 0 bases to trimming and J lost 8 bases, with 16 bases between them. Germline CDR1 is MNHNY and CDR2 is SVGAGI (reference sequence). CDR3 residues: CASSYSMPPRKGYTF. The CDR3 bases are TGTGCCAGCAGTTACTCGATGCCCCCCAGAAAGGGCTACACCTTC.

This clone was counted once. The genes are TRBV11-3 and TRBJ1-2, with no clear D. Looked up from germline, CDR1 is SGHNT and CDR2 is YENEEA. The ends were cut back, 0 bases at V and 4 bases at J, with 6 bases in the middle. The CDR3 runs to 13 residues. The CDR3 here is CASSLDAGYGYTF. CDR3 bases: TGTGCCAGCAGCTTAGACGCGGGCTATGGCTACACCTTC.

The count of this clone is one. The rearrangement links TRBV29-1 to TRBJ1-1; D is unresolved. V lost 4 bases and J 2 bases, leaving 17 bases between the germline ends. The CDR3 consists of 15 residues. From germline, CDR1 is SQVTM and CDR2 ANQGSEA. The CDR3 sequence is CSVVGGRGFNTEAFF. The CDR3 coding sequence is TGCAGCGTTGTCGGAGGAAGAGGATTTAACACTGAAGCTTTCTTT.

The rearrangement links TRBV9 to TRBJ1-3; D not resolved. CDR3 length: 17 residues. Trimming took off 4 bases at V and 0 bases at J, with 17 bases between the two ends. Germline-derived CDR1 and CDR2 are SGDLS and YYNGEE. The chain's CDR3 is CASSSRMAESSGNTIYF. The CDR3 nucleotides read TGTGCCAGCAGCTCCCGTATGGCGGAGAGCTCTGGAAACACCATATATTTT.

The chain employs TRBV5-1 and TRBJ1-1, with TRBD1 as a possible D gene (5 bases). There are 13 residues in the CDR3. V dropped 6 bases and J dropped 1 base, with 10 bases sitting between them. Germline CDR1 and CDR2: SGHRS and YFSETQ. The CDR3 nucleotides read TGCGCCAGCAACCCGCAGGGGAACACTGAAGCTTTCTTT. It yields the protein CASNPQGNTEAFF.

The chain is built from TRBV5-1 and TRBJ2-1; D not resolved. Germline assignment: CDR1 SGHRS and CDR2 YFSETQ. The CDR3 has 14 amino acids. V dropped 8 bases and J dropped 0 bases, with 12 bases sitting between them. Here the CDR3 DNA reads TGCGCCAGTAAAACAGCACCCTCCTACAATGAGCAGTTCTTC. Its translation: CASKTAPSYNEQFF.

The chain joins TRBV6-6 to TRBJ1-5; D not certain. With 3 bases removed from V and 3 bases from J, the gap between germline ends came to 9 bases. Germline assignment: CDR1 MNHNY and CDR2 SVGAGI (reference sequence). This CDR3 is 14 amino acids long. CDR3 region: CASSYSTVNQPQHF. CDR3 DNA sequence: TGTGCCAGCAGTTATTCAACAGTCAATCAGCCCCAGCATTTT.

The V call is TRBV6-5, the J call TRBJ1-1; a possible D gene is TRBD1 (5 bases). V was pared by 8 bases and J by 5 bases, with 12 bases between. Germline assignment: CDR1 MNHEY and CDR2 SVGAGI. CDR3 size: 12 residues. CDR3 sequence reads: CASGPGRTEAFF. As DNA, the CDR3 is TGTGCCAGCGGTCCAGGGCGAACTGAAGCTTTCTTT.

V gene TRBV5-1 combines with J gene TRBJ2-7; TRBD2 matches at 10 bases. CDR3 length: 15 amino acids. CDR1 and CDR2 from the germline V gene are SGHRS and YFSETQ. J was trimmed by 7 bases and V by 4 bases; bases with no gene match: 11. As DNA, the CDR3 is TGCGCCAGCAGCGACCCGGGACTAGCGAGTCTGGAGCAGTACTTC. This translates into CASSDPGLASLEQYF. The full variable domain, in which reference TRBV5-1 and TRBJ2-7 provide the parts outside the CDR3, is KAGVTQTPRYLIKTRGQQVTLSCSPISGHRSVSWYQQTPGQGLQFLFEYFSETQRNKGNFPGRFSGRQFSNSRSEMNVSTLELGDSALYLCASSDPGLASLEQYFGPGTRLTVT.

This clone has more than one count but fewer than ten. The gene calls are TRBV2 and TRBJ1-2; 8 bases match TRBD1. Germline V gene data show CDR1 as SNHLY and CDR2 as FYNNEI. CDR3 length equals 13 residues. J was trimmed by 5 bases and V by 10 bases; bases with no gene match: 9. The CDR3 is CATEDRAEYGYTF. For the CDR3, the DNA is TGTGCCACCGAGGACAGGGCCGAATATGGCTACACCTTC.

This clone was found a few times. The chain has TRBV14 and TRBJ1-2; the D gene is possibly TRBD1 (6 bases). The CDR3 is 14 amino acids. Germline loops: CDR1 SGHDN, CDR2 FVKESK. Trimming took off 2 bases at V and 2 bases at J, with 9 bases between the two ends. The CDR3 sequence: CASSQFQGNYGYTF. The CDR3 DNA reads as TGTGCCAGCAGCCAATTTCAGGGGAACTATGGCTACACCTTC.